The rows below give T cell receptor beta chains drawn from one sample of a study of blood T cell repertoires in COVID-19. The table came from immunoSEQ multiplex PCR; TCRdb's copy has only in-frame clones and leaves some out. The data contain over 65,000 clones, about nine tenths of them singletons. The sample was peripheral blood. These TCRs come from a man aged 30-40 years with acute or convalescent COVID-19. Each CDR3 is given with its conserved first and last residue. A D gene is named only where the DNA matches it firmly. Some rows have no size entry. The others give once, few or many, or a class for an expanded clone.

CDR3nt: TGCAGTGCTGGGGCACCCCAGCATTTT
CDR3aa: CSAGAPQHF
v_gene: TRBV20-1
abundance: -
j_gene: TRBJ1-5
d_gene: -

CDR3nt: TGTGCCAGCAGCGTAGCTACTAGCGGGACCTACAATGAGCAGTTCTTC
CDR3aa: CASSVATSGTYNEQFF
v_gene: TRBV9
abundance: -
j_gene: TRBJ2-1
d_gene: TRBD2

CDR3nt: TGTGCCAGCAGTTTTTCTCACGTGGGACAGGCTCATCAGCCCCAGCATTTT
CDR3aa: CASSFSHVGQAHQPQHF
v_gene: TRBV28
abundance: -
j_gene: TRBJ1-5
d_gene: TRBD1

CDR3nt: TGTGCCAGCAGTGTAGCGTTGGGAGGGGGACCCTACGAGCAGTACTTC
CDR3aa: CASSVALGGGPYEQYF
v_gene: TRBV6-1
abundance: -
j_gene: TRBJ2-7
d_gene: -

CDR3nt: TGTGCCAGCAGCCCGACAGTCGACCCTTATAATTCACCCCTCCACTTT
CDR3aa: CASSPTVDPYNSPLHF
v_gene: TRBV9
abundance: -
j_gene: TRBJ1-6
d_gene: -

CDR3nt: TGTGCCAGCAGCGTGGGACTAGCGGGAGCAGTTGACATTCAGTACTTC
CDR3aa: CASSVGLAGAVDIQYF
v_gene: TRBV9
abundance: -
j_gene: TRBJ2-4
d_gene: TRBD2

CDR3nt: TGTGCCAGCACCGGGGAGGGGCCCACAGATACGCAGTATTTT
CDR3aa: CASTGEGPTDTQYF
v_gene: TRBV7-2
abundance: -
j_gene: TRBJ2-3
d_gene: TRBD2

CDR3nt: TGTGCCTCCTGGGGGGGAAGCTCCTACGAGCAGTACTTC
CDR3aa: CASWGGSSYEQYF
v_gene: TRBV30
abundance: -
j_gene: TRBJ2-7
d_gene: TRBD2

CDR3nt: TGTGCCAGCAAGGGGGCCGGGACAGCGCACACCGGGGAGCTGTTTTTT
CDR3aa: CASKGAGTAHTGELFF
v_gene: TRBV25-1
abundance: -
j_gene: TRBJ2-2
d_gene: TRBD1

CDR3nt: TGTGCCTGGAGTGTACTCCGGACTAGCAACAATGAGCAGTTCTTC
CDR3aa: CAWSVLRTSNNEQFF
v_gene: TRBV30
abundance: -
j_gene: TRBJ2-1
d_gene: TRBD2

CDR3nt: TGTGCCAGCAGTGCCTGGACAGGGATGAATGAGCAGTTCTTC
CDR3aa: CASSAWTGMNEQFF
v_gene: TRBV6-2/TRBV6-3
abundance: -
j_gene: TRBJ2-1
d_gene: TRBD1

CDR3nt: TGTGCCAGTAGTACCCTTAGCACAGATACGCAGTATTTT
CDR3aa: CASSTLSTDTQYF
v_gene: TRBV19
abundance: -
j_gene: TRBJ2-3
d_gene: -

CDR3nt: TGTGCCAGCAGCCACGTTACTAGCGGGAGCTACGAGCAGTACTTC
CDR3aa: CASSHVTSGSYEQYF
v_gene: TRBV11-1
abundance: -
j_gene: TRBJ2-7
d_gene: TRBD2

CDR3nt: TGTGCCAGCTCACCACCGGGCCATTCGAACACCGGGGAGCTGTTTTTT
CDR3aa: CASSPPGHSNTGELFF
v_gene: TRBV18
abundance: once
j_gene: TRBJ2-2
d_gene: -

CDR3nt: TGTGCCTGGAGGTGGGGGGCAGATACGCAGTATTTT
CDR3aa: CAWRWGADTQYF
v_gene: TRBV30
abundance: -
j_gene: TRBJ2-3
d_gene: -

CDR3nt: TGTGCCAGCAGCGACTCTTACGAGCAGTACTTC
CDR3aa: CASSDSYEQYF
v_gene: TRBV11-2
abundance: once
j_gene: TRBJ2-7
d_gene: -

CDR3nt: TGTGCCAGCAGCTTAGGGAGCGGGACCTCCTACGAGCAGTACTTC
CDR3aa: CASSLGSGTSYEQYF
v_gene: TRBV11-2
abundance: -
j_gene: TRBJ2-7
d_gene: TRBD2

CDR3nt: TGCGCCAGCAGCTTGGCGGGGGATCAGCCCCAGCATTTT
CDR3aa: CASSLAGDQPQHF
v_gene: TRBV5-1
abundance: -
j_gene: TRBJ1-5
d_gene: -

CDR3nt: TGTGCCAGCAGCTTAATGACAGGGGGTAATGAAAAACTGTTTTTT
CDR3aa: CASSLMTGGNEKLFF
v_gene: TRBV28
abundance: -
j_gene: TRBJ1-4
d_gene: TRBD1

CDR3nt: TGTGCCAGCCAGGGTTCCGTGAACACTGAAGCTTTCTTT
CDR3aa: CASQGSVNTEAFF
v_gene: TRBV7-2
abundance: -
j_gene: TRBJ1-1
d_gene: -

CDR3nt: TGCGCCAGCAGCTTGCGGGAGGGCGCCTACGAGCAGTACTTC
CDR3aa: CASSLREGAYEQYF
v_gene: TRBV5-1
abundance: few
j_gene: TRBJ2-7
d_gene: TRBD2

CDR3nt: TGCGCCAGCAGGGCCGGGACAGGGTCGGGCAATCAGCCCCAGCATTTT
CDR3aa: CASRAGTGSGNQPQHF
v_gene: TRBV4-1
abundance: once
j_gene: TRBJ1-5
d_gene: TRBD1

CDR3nt: TGTGCCAGCAGTGCAGACAGGGGGGGGCAAGAGACCCAGTACTTC
CDR3aa: CASSADRGGQETQYF
v_gene: TRBV6-6
abundance: -
j_gene: TRBJ2-5
d_gene: TRBD1

CDR3nt: TGTGCCACCTTGTCGGGGGTCACCGGGGAGCTGTTTTTT
CDR3aa: CATLSGVTGELFF
v_gene: TRBV24-1
abundance: -
j_gene: TRBJ2-2
d_gene: -

CDR3nt: TGCGCCAGCAGCGTTCAGGGTGGGGATGGCTACACCTTC
CDR3aa: CASSVQGGDGYTF
v_gene: TRBV5-1
abundance: -
j_gene: TRBJ1-2
d_gene: -

CDR3nt: TGTGCCACCAGTGATTTGAGCGGGAAGTACAATGAGCAGTTCTTC
CDR3aa: CATSDLSGKYNEQFF
v_gene: TRBV24-1
abundance: -
j_gene: TRBJ2-1
d_gene: TRBD2

CDR3nt: TGTGCCAGCAGCGATCGGGGACTAGCGGGAGATACGCAGTATTTT
CDR3aa: CASSDRGLAGDTQYF
v_gene: TRBV6-4
abundance: -
j_gene: TRBJ2-3
d_gene: TRBD2

CDR3nt: TGTGCCAGCAGCCACGACAGGGGGCCTGGAAACACCATATATTTT
CDR3aa: CASSHDRGPGNTIYF
v_gene: TRBV7-2
abundance: -
j_gene: TRBJ1-3
d_gene: TRBD1

CDR3nt: TGTGCCAGCAGCCAATATACAGGCGCCACAACTAATGAAAAACTGTTTTTT
CDR3aa: CASSQYTGATTNEKLFF
v_gene: TRBV14
abundance: few
j_gene: TRBJ1-4
d_gene: -

CDR3nt: TGTGCCAGCAGCTTGGGACAGGCCAGCACAGATACGCAGTATTTT
CDR3aa: CASSLGQASTDTQYF
v_gene: TRBV5-8
abundance: few
j_gene: TRBJ2-3
d_gene: -

CDR3nt: TGTGCCAGCAGCCCAGGCGGAGGCGGGGTGGTGTCCGGCACCTTC
CDR3aa: CASSPGGGGVVSGTF
v_gene: TRBV7-2
abundance: -
j_gene: TRBJ1-2
d_gene: -

CDR3nt: TGTGCCAGCAGTCCCTCCAGCGGGGAGCTGTTTTTT
CDR3aa: CASSPSSGELFF
v_gene: TRBV6-5
abundance: -
j_gene: TRBJ2-2
d_gene: -